The 16 T cell receptor beta chains reported below all come from one sample, sequenced in a study of blood T cell repertoires in COVID-19. The assay was immunoSEQ multiplex PCR, and TCRdb's table has in-frame clones only and misses some. The table records 150,000 to 200,000 clones, under 85% of them present only once. Sequenced: peripheral blood. These receptors all come from a man aged 60 to 75 with active or convalescent COVID-19.

The genes are TRBV7-2 and TRBJ2-1; 8 positions agree with TRBD2. V lost 4 bases and J lost 2; bases outside the gene matches: 13. This CDR3 is built from 18 residues. Germline lookup yields CDR1 SGHTA and CDR2 FQGNSA. The CDR3 spells CASSSYRFSGNPYNEQFF. The CDR3 nucleotides are TGTGCCAGCAGCTCTTACAGGTTTAGCGGGAATCCCTACAATGAGCAGTTCTTC.

The chain links TRBV6-6 to TRBJ1-4; D is unclear. Deletions cut 2 bases from V and 6 bases from J, with 10 bases between. Germline-derived CDR1 and CDR2 are MNHNY and SVGAGI (reference sequence). This CDR3 contains 14 residues. For the CDR3, the DNA is TGTGCCAGCAGTTACGGGAGAGTTGATGAAAAACTGTTTTTT. This gives the protein CASSYGRVDEKLFF.

The chain is built from TRBV10-3 and TRBJ1-1; tentatively, D is TRBD1 (6 bases). CDR3 length equals 12 residues. Trimming pared 0 bases from V and 8 bases from J, leaving 7 bases between. Germline CDR1 reads ENHRY; CDR2 reads SYGVKD. CDR3 DNA: TGTGCCATCAGTGAGTCGACAGGAGAAGCTTTCTTT. Residues: CAISESTGEAFF.

The chain couples TRBV20-1 to TRBJ1-2; D is undetermined. This CDR3 comprises 11 residues. The V and J ends lost 0 bases and 13 bases respectively, with 12 bases between them. Germline lookup yields CDR1 DFQATT and CDR2 SNEGSKA (reference sequence). The chain's CDR3 is CSARDWRGSTF. The CDR3 DNA sequence: TGCAGTGCTAGAGATTGGCGGGGTAGCACCTTC.

The chain couples TRBV14 to TRBJ2-5; weak D call: TRBD2 (5 bases). The V and J ends lost 8 bases and 4 bases respectively, with 17 bases between them. Per the germline V gene, CDR1 is SGHDN and CDR2 is FVKESK. There are 14 residues in the CDR3. The CDR3 reads CASSHASPAETQYF. For the CDR3, the DNA is TGTGCCAGCTCTCATGCTAGCCCCGCAGAGACCCAGTACTTC. Full variable domain (missing parts from reference TRBV14 and TRBJ2-5): EAGVTQFPSHSVIEKGQTVTLRCDPISGHDNLYWYRRVMGKEIKFLLHFVKESKQDESGMPNNRFLAERTGGTYSTLKVQPAELEDSGVYFCASSHASPAETQYFGPGTRLLVL.

V usage is TRBV10-2 and J usage is TRBJ2-3; a possible D gene is TRBD1 (5 bases). Germline V gene lookup returns CDR1 WSHSY and CDR2 SAAADI. This CDR3 spans 16 amino acids. Trimming took 3 bases from V and 5 from J, leaving 18 bases between them. The CDR3 nucleotides read TGCGCCAGCAGTGACCGTTTAACTACAGGAGAAGATACGCAGTATTTT. It codes for CASSDRLTTGEDTQYF.

V is TRBV5-4 and J is TRBJ2-7; tentatively, D is TRBD2 (5 bases). Germline V gives CDR1 SGHNT, CDR2 YYREEE (reference sequence). V was clipped by 0 bases and J by 0 bases, with 13 bases between them. This CDR3 spans 16 amino acids. CDR3 protein: CASSLGSAVLSYEQYF. The CDR3 coding sequence is TGTGCCAGCAGCTTGGGGTCAGCGGTGCTCTCCTACGAGCAGTACTTC.

This clone was detected only once. This chain uses TRBV19 with TRBJ2-1, with TRBD2 matching 8 bases. Germline values: CDR1 LNHDA, CDR2 SQIVND (reference sequence). The trim removed 3 bases at V and 7 bases at J, leaving 8 bases unmatched. This CDR3 has 15 residues. The CDR3 DNA is TGTGCCAGTAGTATCCTCCCCGGGGGGGGAAATGAGCAGTTCTTC. Translation: CASSILPGGGNEQFF.

A word on this clone: A junction end diverges from the germline sequence, so it may reflect a read error. The chain recombines TRBV5-1 with TRBJ1-3, with TRBD1 as a possible D gene (5 bases). Germline assignment: CDR1 SGHRS and CDR2 YFSETQ. The CDR3 extends over 13 amino acids. The CDR3 sequence: CASSLEPDTAGFF. DNA for the CDR3: TGCGCCAGCAGCTTGGAGCCGGACACAGCCGGGTTTTTT.

The rearrangement links TRBV5-1 to TRBJ1-1; D unresolved. Germline V gene sequence: CDR1 SGHRS, CDR2 YFSETQ. V dropped 0 bases and J dropped 2 bases, with 8 bases sitting between them. The length of the CDR3 is 14 residues. The CDR3 protein is CASSLVPFNTEAFF. In DNA form, the CDR3 reads TGCGCCAGCAGCTTGGTCCCCTTTAACACTGAAGCTTTCTTT.

Remarks on this clone: Compared with germline, one end of the junction differs, possibly owing to a read error. The chain employs TRBV7-2 and TRBJ2-4; 13 bases are a match to TRBD2. This CDR3 has 13 amino acids. Germline-derived CDR1 and CDR2 are SGHTA and FQGNSA. For the CDR3, the DNA is TGTGCCAGCAGCTCCGGACTAGCGGGAGCCCCCAGGTTC. This translates into CASSSGLAGAPRF.

This clone showed up just a few times. The CDR3 nucleotides read TGTGCCAGCAGCTTAGTACGGGGCGGGAGGGGCGAGCAGTACTTC. Encoded protein: CASSLVRGGRGEQYF. The rearrangement uses TRBV7-2 and TRBJ2-7; 9 bases agree with TRBD2. Trimming removed 1 base from V and 6 bases from J; junction bases left unmatched: 7. The CDR3 loop spans 15 amino acids. Germline-derived CDR1 and CDR2 are SGHTA and FQGNSA.

There are a few counts of this clone. This chain uses TRBV9 with TRBJ2-2; TRBD2 agrees at 10 bases. The CDR3 loop spans 17 amino acids. In germline, CDR1 is SGDLS, CDR2 YYNGEE. Unmatched junction bases numbered 8, after V lost 0 bases and J lost 6 bases. The CDR3 nucleotides are TGTGCCAGCAGCGTAGGAGCGGGAGGGTCGTTTCCCGGGGAGCTGTTTTTT. This encodes CASSVGAGGSFPGELFF. Together with reference TRBV9 and TRBJ2-2, the CDR3 gives the full variable domain: DSGVTQTPKHLITATGQRVTLRCSPRSGDLSVYWYQQSLDQGLQFLIQYYNGEERAKGNILERFSAQQFPDLHSELNLSSLELGDSALYFCASSVGAGGSFPGELFFGEGSRLTVL.

The rearrangement joins TRBV7-8 to TRBJ1-1; D is possibly TRBD1 (5 bases). CDR1 is SGHVS, CDR2 FQNEAQ, per germline. CDR3 length equals 15 residues. V lost 1 base, J lost 5 bases, and 14 bases lay in between. CDR3 in DNA: TGTGCCAGCAGCTTAGGACAGTCTAGGTCGACTGAAGCTTTCTTT. Translating gives CASSLGQSRSTEAFF.

J is TRBJ2-5 and V is TRBV12-3 or TRBV12-4; TRBD1 matches 9 bases. With V trimmed by 6 bases and J by 10 bases, 9 bases remained unmatched. CDR3 length equals 13 residues. CDR3 residues: CASRPGQGLDQYF. The CDR3 bases are TGTGCCAGCAGGCCGGGACAGGGTCTTGACCAGTACTTC.

The chain has TRBV7-2 and TRBJ2-1; 10 positions match TRBD2. Germline lookup yields CDR1 SGHTA and CDR2 FQGNSA. The CDR3 covers 14 residues. The ends lost 2 bases at V and 6 bases at J; junction bases unmatched: 1. This CDR3 reads CASSLLAGVNEQFF. The CDR3 region has the DNA TGTGCCAGCAGCTTACTAGCGGGAGTCAATGAGCAGTTCTTC.